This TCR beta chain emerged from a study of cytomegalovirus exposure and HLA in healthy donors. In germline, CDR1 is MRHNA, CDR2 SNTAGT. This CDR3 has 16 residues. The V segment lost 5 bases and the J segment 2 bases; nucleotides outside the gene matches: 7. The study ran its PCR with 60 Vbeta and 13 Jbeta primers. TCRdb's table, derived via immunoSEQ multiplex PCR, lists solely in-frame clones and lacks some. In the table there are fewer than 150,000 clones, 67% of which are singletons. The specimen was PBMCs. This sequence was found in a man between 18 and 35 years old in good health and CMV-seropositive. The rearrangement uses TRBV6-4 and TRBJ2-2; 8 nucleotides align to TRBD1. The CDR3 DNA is TGTGCCAGCAGTCCAGGGGGCAGTATTAACACCGGGGAGCTGTTTTTT. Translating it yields CASSPGGSINTGELFF.